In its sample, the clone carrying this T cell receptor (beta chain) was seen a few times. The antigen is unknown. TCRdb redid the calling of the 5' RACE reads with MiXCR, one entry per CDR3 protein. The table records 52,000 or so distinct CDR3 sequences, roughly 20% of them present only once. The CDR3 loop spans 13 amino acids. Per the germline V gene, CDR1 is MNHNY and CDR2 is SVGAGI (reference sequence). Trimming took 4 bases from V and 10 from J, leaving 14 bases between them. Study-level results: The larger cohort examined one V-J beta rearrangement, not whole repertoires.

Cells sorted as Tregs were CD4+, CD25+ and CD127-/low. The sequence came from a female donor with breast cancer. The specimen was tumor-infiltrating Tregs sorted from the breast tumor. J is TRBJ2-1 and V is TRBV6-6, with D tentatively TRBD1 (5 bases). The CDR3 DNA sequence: TGTGCCAGCAGTTCTAGGGGTGTTCAGGAGCAGTTCTTC. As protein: CASSSRGVQEQFF.